This T cell receptor beta chain was profiled in a study of T cells in Graves' hyperthyroidism and ophthalmopathy. General observations from the study: Using 13 V-J features, a model discriminated ophthalmopathy from stable hyperthyroidism.

When ophthalmopathy did not progress within 18 months, Graves' hyperthyroidism was considered stable. Patients were excluded for uncontrolled infection, other autoimmune disease, pregnancy or lactation. The trim removed 3 bases at V and 5 bases at J, leaving 13 bases unmatched. Germline assignment: CDR1 MDHEN and CDR2 SYDVKM. This CDR3 spans 17 amino acids. TCR beta CDR3 sequences were amplified from RNA transcripts. Initially, a first-round RT-PCR of the TCR CDR3 employed the HTBI primer set. TCRdb recomputed calls from the multiplex PCR reads with MiXCR, one row per CDR3 protein. This sample yields roughly 400,000 distinct CDR3 sequences, of which roughly 25% are seen a single time; over 70% belongs to the top ten. This clonotype was seen only a few times. The target antigen is unknown.

J is TRBJ2-3 and V is TRBV28; TRBD1 matches 8 bases. The sequencing sample was made of blood. The TCR sequence derives from a man between 45 and 60 years old with Graves' hyperthyroidism. The CDR3 DNA follows: TGTGCCAGCAGTTTTGTTGCTACAGGGGGTGGCCAAGATACGCAGTATTTT. It specifies CASSFVATGGGQDTQYF. Full variable domain (remainder filled in from reference TRBV28 and TRBJ2-3): DVKVTQSSRYLVKRTGEKVFLECVQDMDHENMFWYRQDPGLGLRLIYFSYDVKMKEKGDIPEGYSVSREKKERFSLILESASTNQTSMYLCASSFVATGGGQDTQYFGPGTRLTVL.